These 15 T cell receptor beta chains were sequenced from one sample in a study of OX40 agonist ivuxolimab in advanced cancers. Library generation was performed with the immunoSEQ multiplex PCR assay. The source is immuneACCESS, and TCRdb retained only in-frame sequences with V and J called. Part of the clones is not carried over; for the studies checked, unresolved V genes explain less than half of this, and the remainder is unexplained. Counted in this sample were 60,000 to 80,000 clones; over 75% of them appeared once. Clones ranked in the top ten supply approximately 5% of the sample. The material sequenced was CD4+ or CD8+ T cells sorted from blood, taken in a trial of the OX40 agonist ivuxolimab. All receptors come from an adult with an advanced solid tumor such as melanoma, head and neck, liver or kidney cancer.

V gene TRBV19 combines with J gene TRBJ1-1; 7 nucleotides agree with TRBD1. The V and J ends lost 5 bases and 1 base, in that order; junction bases with no gene match: 7. The CDR3 has 15 residues. Germline V gene sequence: CDR1 LNHDA, CDR2 SQIVND (reference sequence). The CDR3, as DNA: TGTGCCAGTAGTGAGCCGGGACAGTCGAACACTGAAGCTTTCTTT. It codes for CASSEPGQSNTEAFF.

The chain is built from TRBV7-3 and TRBJ1-1, with 9 bases fitting TRBD1. The junction had 3 bases not matched to a gene; V was cut back by 4 bases and J by 6 bases. Germline V gives CDR1 SGHTA, CDR2 FQGTGA. The CDR3 contains 13 residues. The CDR3, as DNA: TGTGCCAGCAGCTCCGGGACAGGGCCTGAAGCTTTCTTT. Translated: CASSSGTGPEAFF.

The chain has TRBV4-1 and TRBJ2-5, with D possibly being TRBD2 (5 bases). The CDR3 totals 16 residues. The germline V and J ends were trimmed by 0 bases and 4 bases, with 15 bases remaining between them. Germline CDR1 reads MGHRA; CDR2 reads YSYEKL. CDR3 nucleotides: TGCGCCAGCAGCCAAGAGGTGGGAGAAGTTCGAGAGACCCAGTACTTC. Its protein is CASSQEVGEVRETQYF.

The V and J genes are TRBV29-1 and TRBJ1-2, with D maybe TRBD1 (5 bases). Germline CDR1 is SQVTM and CDR2 is ANQGSEA. The germline V and J ends were trimmed by 7 bases and 5 bases, with 17 bases remaining between them. The CDR3 extends over 13 amino acids. The CDR3 DNA sequence: TGCAGCGCCACAGGCCAGAAGGGTTATGGCTACACCTTC. It yields the protein CSATGQKGYGYTF.

This sequence joins TRBV30 and TRBJ2-4; D could derive from TRBD1 or TRBD2 (5 bases each). The CDR3 length is 14 residues. Trimming removed 2 bases from V and 7 bases from J, with 15 bases in between. CDR1 is GTSNPN, CDR2 SVGIG, per germline (reference sequence). CDR3: CAWSPGTVGNIQYF. CDR3 nucleotide sequence: TGTGCCTGGAGTCCTGGGACCGTTGGCAACATTCAGTACTTC.

As to this clone: The germline gene is not matched at one end of the junction; a read error may be the cause. The rearrangement joins TRBV7-3 to TRBJ2-2; 9 bases line up with TRBD2. The CDR3 covers 15 residues. Germline values: CDR1 SGHTA, CDR2 FQGTGA. The CDR3 nucleotides are TGTGCCAGCAGCTTAACCAGCGGGGGGCCCGGGGAGCTGGTTTTT. Translated, it gives CASSLTSGGPGELVF.

The chain joins TRBV5-6 to TRBJ1-5; D is unclear. The CDR3 extends over 14 amino acids. CDR1 is SGHDT and CDR2 is YYEEEE in the germline V gene. Trimming pared 3 bases from V and 9 bases from J, leaving 16 bases between. The CDR3 spells CASSSHRTWGPQHF. The CDR3 DNA is TGTGCCAGCAGCTCCCACAGAACTTGGGGGCCCCAGCATTTT.

The rearrangement uses TRBV16 and TRBJ2-4; D call uncertain. The CDR3 length is 16 residues. Trimming left V 0 bases short and J 0 bases short, with 9 bases between. Germline V gene data show CDR1 as KGHSY and CDR2 as FQNENV. The CDR3 sequence: CASSQSRSVAKNIQYF. Here the CDR3 DNA reads TGTGCCAGCAGCCAATCGAGAAGCGTAGCCAAAAACATTCAGTACTTC.

The rearrangement uses TRBV5-6 and TRBJ2-7, with D perhaps matching TRBD1 (6 bases). V shed 3 bases and J shed 5 bases, with 18 bases lying between them. This CDR3 has 15 amino acids. Germline V CDR1 and CDR2: SGHDT, YYEEEE. CDR3 DNA sequence: TGTGCCAGCAGCTGGAACAGGGAATTTCCCGACGAGCAGTACTTC. It translates to CASSWNREFPDEQYF.

V gene TRBV29-1 combines with J gene TRBJ1-1, with D possibly being TRBD1 (6 bases). CDR1 is SQVTM, CDR2 ANQGSEA, per germline. This CDR3 is built from 14 residues. Trimming cost V 5 bases and J 1 base, with 14 bases left between them. In nucleotides, the CDR3 is TGCAGCGTTTCCGGGGGCGGAGGGAACACTGAAGCTTTCTTT. It specifies CSVSGGGGNTEAFF.

A note on this clone: Other DNA sequences in the sample encode the same CDR3. The gene calls are TRBV5-1 and TRBJ2-6, with 7 bases identical to TRBD1. This CDR3 is built from 17 residues. Germline lookup yields CDR1 SGHRS and CDR2 YFSETQ. J gave up 3 bases and V 0 bases, and 6 bases lay outside the gene matches. In DNA form, the CDR3 reads TGCGCCAGCAGCTTGGCGGCAGGGGGTAGTGGGGCCAACGTCCTGACTTTC. Translating gives CASSLAAGGSGANVLTF. The full variable domain, with the rest looked up from reference TRBV5-1 and TRBJ2-6, is KAGVTQTPRYLIKTRGQQVTLSCSPISGHRSVSWYQQTPGQGLQFLFEYFSETQRNKGNFPGRFSGRQFSNSRSEMNVSTLELGDSALYLCASSLAAGGSGANVLTFGAGSRLTVL.

The chain joins TRBV5-1 to TRBJ2-7; tentative D call: TRBD1 (6 bases). This CDR3 is built from 14 residues. Looked up from germline, CDR1 is SGHRS and CDR2 is YFSETQ. V was pared by 2 bases and J by 2 bases, with 11 bases between. CDR3 region: CASSFGGNTYEQYF. The CDR3 DNA sequence: TGCGCCAGCAGCTTTGGGGGCAATACCTACGAGCAGTACTTC.

The chain is built from TRBV6-5 and TRBJ1-3; D gene unclear. Germline CDR1 is MNHEY and CDR2 is SVGAGI. The CDR3 has 13 amino acids. Trimming took 8 bases from V and 8 from J, leaving 16 bases between them. The CDR3, as DNA: TGTGCCAGCCAACCGATCGCGAGACACACCATATATTTT. Amino acid sequence: CASQPIARHTIYF.

This clone has a handful of counts. V usage is TRBV9 and J usage is TRBJ2-6; no clear D gene. Trimming left V 0 bases short and J 0 bases short, with 10 bases between. Germline CDR1 reads SGDLS; CDR2 reads YYNGEE. The CDR3 runs 17 residues. The CDR3 nucleotides read TGTGCCAGCAGCGTAGCAGTTCTCGACTCTGGGGCCAACGTCCTGACTTTC. Translated, it gives CASSVAVLDSGANVLTF.

The chain uses TRBV2 and TRBJ1-2; D perhaps matches TRBD1 (6 bases). The germline gives CDR1 SNHLY, CDR2 FYNNEI. CDR3 size: 14 residues. V lost 4 bases and J 4 bases, leaving 13 bases between the germline ends. The CDR3 DNA follows: TGTGCCAGCAGTGTTCAGGGGTACAGCTATGGCTACACCTTC. This encodes CASSVQGYSYGYTF.